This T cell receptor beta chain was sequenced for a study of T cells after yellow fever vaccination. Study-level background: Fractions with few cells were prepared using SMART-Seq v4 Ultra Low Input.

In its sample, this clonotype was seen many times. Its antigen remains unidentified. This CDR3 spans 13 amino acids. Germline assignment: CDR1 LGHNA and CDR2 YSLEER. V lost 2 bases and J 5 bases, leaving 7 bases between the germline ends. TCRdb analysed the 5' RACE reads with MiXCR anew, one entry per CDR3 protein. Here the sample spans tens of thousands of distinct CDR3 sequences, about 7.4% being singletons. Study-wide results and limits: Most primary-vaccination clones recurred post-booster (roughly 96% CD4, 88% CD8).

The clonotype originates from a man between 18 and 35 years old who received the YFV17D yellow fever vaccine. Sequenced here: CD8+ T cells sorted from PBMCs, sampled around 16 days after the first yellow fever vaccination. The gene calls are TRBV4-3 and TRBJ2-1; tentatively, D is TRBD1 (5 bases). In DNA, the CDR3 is TGCGCCAGCAGCCAACAGGGAAACAATGAGCAGTTCTTC. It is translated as CASSQQGNNEQFF.